This T cell receptor (beta chain) was sequenced for a study of PD-1 blockade in classical Hodgkin lymphoma. Produced via immunoSEQ multiplex PCR; TCRdb's table is partial and in-frame only. The sample has 90,000 to 100,000 clones, about four fifths seen once. Each and every patient relapsed after autologous stem cell transplantation, and patients got differing brentuximab vedotin exposure. This CDR3 region has 13 residues. V lost 3 bases and J lost 8; bases outside the gene matches: 1. Germline CDR1 reads ENHRY; CDR2 reads SYGVKD. The gene calls are TRBV10-3 and TRBJ1-4; 9 bases are shared with TRBD1. This material consisted of peripheral blood mononuclear cells (PBMCs), taken before the second cycle of nivolumab. The source is a human donor with classical Hodgkin lymphoma. CDR3 bases: TGTGCCATCAGTGATACAGGGGGCGAAAAACTGTTTTTT. Its translation: CAISDTGGEKLFF.